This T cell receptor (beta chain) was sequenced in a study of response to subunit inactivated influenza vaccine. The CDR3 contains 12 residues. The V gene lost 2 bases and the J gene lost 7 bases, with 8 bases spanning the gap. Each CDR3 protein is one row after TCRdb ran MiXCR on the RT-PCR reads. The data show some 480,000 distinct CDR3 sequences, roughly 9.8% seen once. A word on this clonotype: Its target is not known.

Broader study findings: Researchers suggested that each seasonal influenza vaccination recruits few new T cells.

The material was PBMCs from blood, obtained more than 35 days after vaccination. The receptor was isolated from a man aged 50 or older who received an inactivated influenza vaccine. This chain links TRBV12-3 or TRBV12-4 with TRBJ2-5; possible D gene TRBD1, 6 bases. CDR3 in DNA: TGTGCCAGCAGTTTACAGGGGTGGACCCAGTACTTC. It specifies CASSLQGWTQYF.